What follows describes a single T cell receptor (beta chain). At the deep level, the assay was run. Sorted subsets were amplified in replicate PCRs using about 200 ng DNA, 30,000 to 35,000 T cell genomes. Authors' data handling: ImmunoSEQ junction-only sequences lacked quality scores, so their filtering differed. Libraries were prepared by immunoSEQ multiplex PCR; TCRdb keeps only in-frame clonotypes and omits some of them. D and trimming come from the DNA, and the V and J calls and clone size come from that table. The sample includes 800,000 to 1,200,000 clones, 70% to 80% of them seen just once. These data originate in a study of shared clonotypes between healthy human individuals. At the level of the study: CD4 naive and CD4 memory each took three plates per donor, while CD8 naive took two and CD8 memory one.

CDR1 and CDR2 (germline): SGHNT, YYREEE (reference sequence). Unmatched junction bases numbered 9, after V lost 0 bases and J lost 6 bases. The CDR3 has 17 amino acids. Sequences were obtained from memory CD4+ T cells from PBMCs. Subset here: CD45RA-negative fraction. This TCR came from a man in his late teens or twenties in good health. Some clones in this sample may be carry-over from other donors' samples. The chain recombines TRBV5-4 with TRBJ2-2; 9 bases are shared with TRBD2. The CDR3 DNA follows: TGTGCCAGCAGCTTGGCGGTAGCGGGAGATTTTTCCGGGGAGCTGTTTTTT. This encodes CASSLAVAGDFSGELFF.